The 17 T cell receptor beta chains reported below all come from one sample, sequenced in a study of naive and memory T cell subsets. Whole-study results and caveats: Naive repertoires, especially CD8, held a few larger clonotypes, possibly memory cells re-expressing CD45RA.

No antigens are known for them. Both TRBC1 and TRBC2 were covered by a beta constant-region primer of two equimolar oligonucleotides. Four rounds of PCR amplified the ligated cDNA using nested alpha and beta constant-region primers plus SP2. Each CDR3 protein gets one entry after TCRdb re-called the UMI-ligation and nested PCR reads with MiXCR. The table lists about 90,000 distinct CDR3 sequences, around 10% of them singletons. Source material: naive CD4+ T cells from blood. The receptors derive from a human donor in good health.

The chain couples TRBV21-1 to TRBJ2-4; TRBD1 is taken as the D call from the table, unchecked against the DNA. TRBV21-1 is classified as a pseudogene. The CDR3 runs to 16 residues. Written as DNA, the CDR3 is TGTGCCAGCAGCAAAGAGGGTAACAGGAGGGGGAACATTCAGTACTTC. Translated, it gives CASSKEGNRRGNIQYF.

V usage is TRBV27 and J usage is TRBJ1-1; the D gene is possibly TRBD1 (6 bases). The V end was cut by 4 bases, the J end by 5 bases, with 11 bases between. Looked up from germline, CDR1 is MNHEY and CDR2 is SMNVEV (reference sequence). The CDR3 runs to 13 residues. CDR3 sequence: CASSYRVSTEAFF. The CDR3 DNA follows: TGTGCCAGCAGTTACAGGGTTTCGACTGAAGCTTTCTTT.

The gene calls are TRBV20-1 and TRBJ1-1; no clear D. V was trimmed by 5 bases and J by 5 bases, leaving 18 bases between them. Per the germline V gene, CDR1 is DFQATT and CDR2 is SNEGSKA (reference sequence). The CDR3 extends over 14 amino acids. The CDR3 sequence: CSALVGPGLTEAFF. CDR3 DNA sequence: TGCAGTGCTCTCGTGGGCCCGGGGTTGACTGAAGCTTTCTTT.

The V and J genes are TRBV7-2 and TRBJ2-7; perhaps TRBD1 as D (6 bases). There are 14 residues in the CDR3. The germline gives CDR1 SGHTA, CDR2 FQGNSA. The V gene lost 5 bases and the J gene lost 2 bases, with 13 bases spanning the gap. CDR3 in DNA: TGTGCCAGCAGCGACGACAGGATCGCCTACGAGCAGTACTTC. Protein product: CASSDDRIAYEQYF.

This clonotype has more than one count but fewer than ten. The chain is built from TRBV7-9 and TRBJ1-5; D ambiguous. The CDR3 length is 12 residues. V dropped 4 bases and J dropped 6 bases, with 7 bases sitting between them. Looked up from germline, CDR1 is SEHNR and CDR2 is FQNEAQ (reference sequence). The CDR3 protein is CASSSAGQPQHF. CDR3 DNA: TGTGCCAGCAGCTCGGCGGGTCAGCCCCAGCATTTT.

This chain uses TRBV28 with TRBJ2-3, with TRBD2 matching over 7 bases. J lost 11 bases, V lost 8 bases, and 4 bases had no gene match. This CDR3 has 10 amino acids. Germline loops: CDR1 MDHEN, CDR2 SYDVKM. CDR3 amino acids: CASLRGEQYF. The CDR3, as DNA: TGTGCCAGCCTACGGGGGGAGCAGTATTTT.

The J gene is TRBJ2-3, the V gene TRBV3-1; the D is unclear. Between the trimmed V and J ends, which lost 3 bases and 2 bases, there was a span of 15 bases. Germline V gene lookup returns CDR1 LGHDT and CDR2 YNNKEL (reference sequence). The CDR3 is 16 residues long. CDR3 nucleotide sequence: TGTGCCAGCAGCCATTTGCGAGGAACCCCCACAGATACGCAGTATTTT. It translates to CASSHLRGTPTDTQYF.

This chain joins TRBV27 and TRBJ1-6, with D possibly TRBD1 on 6 matching bases. Germline-derived CDR1 and CDR2 are MNHEY and SMNVEV (reference sequence). Trimming shortened V by 3 bases and J by 7 bases, and 10 bases separated the two germline ends. This CDR3 spans 14 amino acids. The DNA of the CDR3 is TGTGCCAGCAGTTTTGGACAGCCCAATTCACCCCTCCACTTT. As protein: CASSFGQPNSPLHF.

This clonotype was detected a few times. This sequence joins TRBV6-5 and TRBJ1-6; perhaps TRBD1 as D (5 bases). CDR3 length: 16 residues. V dropped 3 bases and J dropped 2 bases, with 11 bases sitting between them. Germline V gives CDR1 MNHEY, CDR2 SVGAGI. The CDR3 spells CASSYQGYPYNSPLHF. CDR3 nucleotides: TGTGCCAGCAGTTATCAGGGATACCCCTATAATTCACCCCTCCACTTT.

The sample holds a few counts of this clonotype. This rearrangement joins TRBV2 to TRBJ1-5, with 10 bases aligning to TRBD1. The CDR3 has 14 amino acids. Germline CDR1 SNHLY, CDR2 FYNNEI. The V gene end was trimmed by 6 bases and the J gene end by 7 bases; junction bases not matched to a gene: 6. CDR3 residues: CASRGTGEGQPQHF. As DNA, the CDR3 is TGTGCCAGCAGGGGGACAGGGGAAGGCCAGCCCCAGCATTTT.

The chain carries TRBV12-3 or TRBV12-4 and TRBJ2-1; D may correspond to TRBD1 or TRBD2 (6 bases each). The V end lost 3 bases, the J end lost 12 bases, and 9 bases lay between the germline ends. There are 11 residues in the CDR3. CDR3 coding DNA: TGTGCCAGCAGTTTCGGGGGCACGCAGTTCTTC. Translation: CASSFGGTQFF.

V usage is TRBV18 and J usage is TRBJ1-1; D not resolved. This CDR3 contains 15 residues. V shed 2 bases and J shed 6 bases, with 16 bases lying between them. The germline V gene encodes CDR1 KGHSH and CDR2 LQKENI. CDR3 in DNA: TGTGCCAGCTCACCAAAAACCGTAACATTCTCTGAAGCTTTCTTT. It translates to CASSPKTVTFSEAFF.

This clonotype appeared a few times. This chain connects TRBV30 to TRBJ2-2; D is ambiguous. The germline V and J ends were trimmed by 3 bases and 5 bases, with 7 bases remaining between them. Germline V gene lookup returns CDR1 GTSNPN and CDR2 SVGIG (reference sequence). There are 12 residues in the CDR3. CDR3: CAWRVQTGELFF. DNA for the CDR3: TGTGCCTGGAGAGTCCAAACCGGGGAGCTGTTTTTT.

V is TRBV15 and J is TRBJ1-6; D is unresolved. Per the germline V gene, CDR1 is LNHNV and CDR2 is YYDKDF (reference sequence). CDR3 length: 13 residues. V was cut by 0 bases and J by 7 bases, with 4 bases left in between. CDR3 sequence reads: CATSRDPNSPLHF. CDR3 nucleotides: TGTGCCACCAGCAGAGATCCCAATTCACCCCTCCACTTT.

This clonotype was observed at least ten times. V gene TRBV5-1 combines with J gene TRBJ2-1; D possibly corresponds to TRBD1 (6 bases). Trimming pared 3 bases from V and 8 bases from J, leaving 18 bases between. The germline V gene encodes CDR1 SGHRS and CDR2 YFSETQ. The CDR3 has 15 amino acids. Here the CDR3 reads CASSSLKDRADEQFF. Here the CDR3 DNA reads TGCGCCAGCAGCTCACTAAAGGACAGAGCGGATGAGCAGTTCTTC.

This clonotype was detected a few times. The chain carries TRBV6-5 and TRBJ1-1; TRBD1 agrees at 7 bases. Germline lookup yields CDR1 MNHEY and CDR2 SVGAGI. CDR3 length: 13 amino acids. Losses at the gene ends were 6 bases for V and 4 bases for J; bases not matched to a gene: 5. CDR3 nucleotides: TGTGCCAGCAGAAGGGGACAGTTCACTGAAGCTTTCTTT. It is translated as CASRRGQFTEAFF.

The rearrangement joins TRBV29-1 to TRBJ2-3; D is unclear. The germline V and J ends were trimmed by 6 bases and 11 bases, with 18 bases remaining between them. CDR1 is SQVTM, CDR2 ANQGSEA, per germline. The CDR3 sequence is 12 residues long. CDR3 sequence: CSVDELIGGQYF. For the CDR3, the DNA is TGCAGCGTCGACGAATTAATTGGTGGGCAGTATTTT.